The following is a TCR beta chain sequence with its context. These data come from a study of blood T cell repertoires in COVID-19. The table came from immunoSEQ multiplex PCR; TCRdb's copy has only in-frame clones and leaves some out. This table has about 150,000 clones, roughly nine tenths appearing once. The CDR3 length is 18 residues. Germline trimming cut 0 bases from V and 5 bases from J; bases unmatched to any gene: 10. CDR1 and CDR2 from the germline V gene are LGHDT and YNNKEL (reference sequence). The V call is TRBV3-1 (or the pseudogene TRBV3-2), the J call TRBJ2-5, with 12 bases aligning to TRBD2. The sequencing input was peripheral blood. The source of this sequence is a woman in her 40s with acute or convalescent COVID-19. CDR3 coding DNA: TGTGCCAGCAGCCAAGACATCAATGGACTAGCGGGAATGGAGACCCAGTACTTC. Its translation is CASSQDINGLAGMETQYF.